The sequence of this T cell receptor beta chain was determined in a study of T-cell reconstitution after alpha-beta-depleted transplantation in children (dated by TCRdb to the mid-2010s). About the study as a whole: Using TCR repertoire profiling, the study quantitatively followed how T-cell immune reconstitution unfolded in children after TCRalphabeta/CD19-depleted allogeneic hematopoietic cell transplantation. What the study reported, not specific to this receptor: Hyperexpanded clone frequencies declined over subsequent months; after one year, T-cell counts and TCRbeta diversity were mostly attributed to newly produced T cells. In some patients, the high TCRbeta diversity seen at day 60 was put down to recipient T cells and intrathymic progenitors that had survived conditioning. The apparently early alphabetaT-cell count recovery about two months after transplant was reportedly dependent on only several hundred rapidly expanded clones derived from non-depleted graft cells.

From cysteine to phenylalanine, the CDR3 is 15 amino acids long. Of all the DNA, just the CDR3 is kept, 45 bases in frame from base 1. Trimming accounts for 2 bases at V and 2 bases at J, while the number of junction bases matched to no gene is 4. CDR1 and CDR2 are read off the germline V gene as KGHSH and LQKENI. This clonotype is considered medium-sized (0.01 to 0.1%). The target of this receptor is not known. Within one base of it there is no much larger clone, and no base qualities were kept. The meaning of the sample's treatment or condition label: allogeneic hematopoietic cell transplantation with graft depleted of TCRalphabeta T cells and CD19 B cells. The children who served as transplant recipients had been given grafts of TCRalphabeta/CD19-depleted allogeneic hematopoietic cells. Preparation of the library involved PCR. Sequencer: Illumina HiSeq 2500. TCR libraries were prepared with molecular barcoding, using unique molecular identifiers to normalize TCRbeta repertoire quantification. Clones were called with MiXCR by TCRdb after fastp trimmed the public reads at Q25, and only in-frame beta chains were retained. Each CDR3 protein gets just one entry, which takes the most common genes and DNA from the rows behind it. The sample includes around 6,700 distinct CDR3 sequences, with 15% to 20% observed a single time. More than 12% of the sample goes to the ten largest clones.

This clonotype originated in a boy between 2 and 10 years old with acute lymphoblastic leukemia, due to receive a stem cell transplant. This specimen consisted of PBMCs, obtained before TCRalphabeta/CD19-depleted stem cell transplant. The rearranged segments are TRBV18 and TRBJ1-2, with 8 bases in between that match TRBD1. The nucleotides are TGTGCCAGCTCACCAGGGGACAGGAAAAACTATGGCTACACCTTC. Translated, it gives CASSPGDRKNYGYTF.